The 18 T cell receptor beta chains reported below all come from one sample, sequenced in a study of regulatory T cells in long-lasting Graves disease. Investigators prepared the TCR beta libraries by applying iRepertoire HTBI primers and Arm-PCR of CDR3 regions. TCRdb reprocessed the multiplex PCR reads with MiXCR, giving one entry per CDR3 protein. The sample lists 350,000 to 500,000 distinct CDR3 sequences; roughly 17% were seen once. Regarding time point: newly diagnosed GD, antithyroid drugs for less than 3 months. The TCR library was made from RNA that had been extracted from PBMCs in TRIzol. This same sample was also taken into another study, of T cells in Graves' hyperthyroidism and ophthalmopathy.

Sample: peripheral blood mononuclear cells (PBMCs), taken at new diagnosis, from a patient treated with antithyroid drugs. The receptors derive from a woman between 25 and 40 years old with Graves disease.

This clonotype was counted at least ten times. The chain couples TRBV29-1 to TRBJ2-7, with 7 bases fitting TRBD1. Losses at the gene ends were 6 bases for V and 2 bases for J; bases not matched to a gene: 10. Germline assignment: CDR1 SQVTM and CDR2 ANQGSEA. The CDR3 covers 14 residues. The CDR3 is CSVKGTDLTYEQYF. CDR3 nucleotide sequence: TGCAGCGTCAAAGGGACAGATCTTACCTACGAGCAGTACTTC.

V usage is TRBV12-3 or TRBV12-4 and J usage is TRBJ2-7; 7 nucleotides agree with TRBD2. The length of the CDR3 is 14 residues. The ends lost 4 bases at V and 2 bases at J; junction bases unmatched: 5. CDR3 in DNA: TGTGCCAGCAGTTATCAGGGAGGGACCTACGAGCAGTACTTC. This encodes CASSYQGGTYEQYF.

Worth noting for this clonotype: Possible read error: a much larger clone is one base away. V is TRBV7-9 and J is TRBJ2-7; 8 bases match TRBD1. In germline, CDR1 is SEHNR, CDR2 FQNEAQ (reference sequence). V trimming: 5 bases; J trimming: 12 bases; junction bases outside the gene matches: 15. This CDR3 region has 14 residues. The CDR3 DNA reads TGTGCCAGCAGCGCCGGACAGGGTAGCAATAATCGGTACTTC. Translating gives CASSAGQGSNNRYF.

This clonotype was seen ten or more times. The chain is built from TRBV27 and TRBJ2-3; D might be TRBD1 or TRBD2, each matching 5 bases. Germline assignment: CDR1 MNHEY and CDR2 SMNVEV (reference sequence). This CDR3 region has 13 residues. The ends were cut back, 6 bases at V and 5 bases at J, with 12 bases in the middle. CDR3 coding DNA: TGTGCCAGCAGCCGGGACCTCAGAGATACGCAGTATTTT. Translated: CASSRDLRDTQYF.

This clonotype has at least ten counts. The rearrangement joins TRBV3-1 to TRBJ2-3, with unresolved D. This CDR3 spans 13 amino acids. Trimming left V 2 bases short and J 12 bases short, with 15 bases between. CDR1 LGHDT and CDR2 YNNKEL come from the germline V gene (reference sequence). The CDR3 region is CASSQTDRLLQYF. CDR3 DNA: TGTGCCAGCAGCCAAACCGATCGGCTCCTTCAGTATTTT.

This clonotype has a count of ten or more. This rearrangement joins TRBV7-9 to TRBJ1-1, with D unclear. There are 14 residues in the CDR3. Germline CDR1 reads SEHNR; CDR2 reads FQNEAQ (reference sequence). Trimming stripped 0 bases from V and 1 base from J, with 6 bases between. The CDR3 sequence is CASSLAAANTEAFF. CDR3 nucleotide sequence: TGTGCCAGCAGCTTAGCGGCGGCGAACACTGAAGCTTTCTTT.

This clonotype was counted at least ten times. The CDR3: CAWGTGGTDYTF. The CDR3 DNA is TGTGCCTGGGGTACAGGGGGAACGGACTACACCTTC. This rearrangement joins TRBV30 to TRBJ1-2; 8 positions match TRBD1. Germline lookup yields CDR1 GTSNPN and CDR2 SVGIG (reference sequence). This CDR3 is 12 amino acids long. The J segment lost 10 bases and the V segment lost 5 bases, leaving 9 bases of the junction unmatched.

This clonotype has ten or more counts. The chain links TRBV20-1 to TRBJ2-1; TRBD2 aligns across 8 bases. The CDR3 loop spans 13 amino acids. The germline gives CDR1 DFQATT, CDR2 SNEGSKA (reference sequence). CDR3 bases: TGCAGCTTACAGCGGGGGACCGACGGTGAGCAGTTCTTC. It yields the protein CSLQRGTDGEQFF.

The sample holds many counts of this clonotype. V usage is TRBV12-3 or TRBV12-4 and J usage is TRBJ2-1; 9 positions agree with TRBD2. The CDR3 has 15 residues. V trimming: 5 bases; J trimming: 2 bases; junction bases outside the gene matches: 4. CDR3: CASSLSGRPYNEQFF. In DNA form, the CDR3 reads TGTGCCAGCAGTCTCAGCGGGAGGCCCTACAATGAGCAGTTCTTC.

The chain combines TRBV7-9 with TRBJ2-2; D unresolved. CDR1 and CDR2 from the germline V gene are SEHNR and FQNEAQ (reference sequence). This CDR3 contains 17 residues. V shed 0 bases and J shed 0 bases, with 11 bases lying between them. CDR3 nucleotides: TGTGCCAGCAGCTTAGCTTACTTGGTCGCGAACACCGGGGAGCTGTTTTTT. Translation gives CASSLAYLVANTGELFF.

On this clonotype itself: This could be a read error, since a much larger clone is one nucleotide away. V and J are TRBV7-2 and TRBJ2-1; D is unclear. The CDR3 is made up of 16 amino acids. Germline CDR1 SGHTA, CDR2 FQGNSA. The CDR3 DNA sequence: TGTGCCAGCAGCTTAGATACGTACAGCTCCTACAATGAGCATTTCTTC. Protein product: CASSLDTYSSYNEHFF. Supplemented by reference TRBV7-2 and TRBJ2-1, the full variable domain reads GAGVSQSPSNKVTEKGKDVELRCDPISGHTALYWYRQSLGQGLEFLIYFQGNSAPDKSGLPSDRFSAERTGGSVSTLTIQRTQQEDSAVYLCASSLDTYSSYNEHFFGPGTRLTVL.

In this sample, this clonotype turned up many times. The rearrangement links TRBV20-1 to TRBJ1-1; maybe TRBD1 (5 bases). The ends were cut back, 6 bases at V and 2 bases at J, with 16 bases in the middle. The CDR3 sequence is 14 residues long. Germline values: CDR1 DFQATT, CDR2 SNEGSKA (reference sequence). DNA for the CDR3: TGCAGTGCCAAAAAGCTGGGGCCTAACACTGAAGCTTTCTTT. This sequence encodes CSAKKLGPNTEAFF.

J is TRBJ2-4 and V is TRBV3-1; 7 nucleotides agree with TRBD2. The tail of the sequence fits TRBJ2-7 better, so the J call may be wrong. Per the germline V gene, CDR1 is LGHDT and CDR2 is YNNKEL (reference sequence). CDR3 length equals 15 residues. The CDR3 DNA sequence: TGTGCCAGCAGTGCATCTAGCGGACTGCGGGACGAGCAGTACTTC. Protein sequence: CASSASSGLRDEQYF.

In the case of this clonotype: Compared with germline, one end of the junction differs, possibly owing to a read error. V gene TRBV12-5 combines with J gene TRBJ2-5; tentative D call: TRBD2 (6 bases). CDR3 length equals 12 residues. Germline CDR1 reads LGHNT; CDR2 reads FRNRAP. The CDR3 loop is CASGFGGETQCF. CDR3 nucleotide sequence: TGTGCTAGTGGTTTCGGAGGGGAGACCCAGTGCTTC.

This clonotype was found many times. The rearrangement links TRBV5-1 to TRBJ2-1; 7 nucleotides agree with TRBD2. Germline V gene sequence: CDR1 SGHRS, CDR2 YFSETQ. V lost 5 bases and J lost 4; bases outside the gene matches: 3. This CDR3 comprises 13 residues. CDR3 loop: CASRLAEYNEQFF. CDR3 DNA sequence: TGCGCCAGCAGGCTAGCGGAATACAATGAGCAGTTCTTC.

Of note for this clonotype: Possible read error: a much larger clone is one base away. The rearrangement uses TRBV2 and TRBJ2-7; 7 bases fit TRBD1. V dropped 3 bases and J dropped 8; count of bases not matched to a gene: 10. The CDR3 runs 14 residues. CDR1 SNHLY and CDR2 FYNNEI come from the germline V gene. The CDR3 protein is CASSDARGHGKQYF. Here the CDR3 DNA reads TGTGCCAGCAGTGACGCGAGGGGGCACGGCAAGCAGTACTTC.

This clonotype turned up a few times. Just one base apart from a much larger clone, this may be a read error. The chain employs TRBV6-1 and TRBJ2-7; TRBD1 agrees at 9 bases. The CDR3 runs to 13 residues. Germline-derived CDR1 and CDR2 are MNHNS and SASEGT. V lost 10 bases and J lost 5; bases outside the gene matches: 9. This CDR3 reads CANGRRDRDEQYF. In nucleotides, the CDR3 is TGTGCCAACGGGAGGCGGGACAGGGACGAGCAGTACTTC.

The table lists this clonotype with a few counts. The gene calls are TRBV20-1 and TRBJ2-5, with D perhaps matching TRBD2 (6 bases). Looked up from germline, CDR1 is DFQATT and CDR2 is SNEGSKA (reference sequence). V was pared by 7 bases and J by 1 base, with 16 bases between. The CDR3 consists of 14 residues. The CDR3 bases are TGCAGTGGAGAAGGCAGGCGGGGCCAAGAGACCCAGTACTTC. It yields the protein CSGEGRRGQETQYF.